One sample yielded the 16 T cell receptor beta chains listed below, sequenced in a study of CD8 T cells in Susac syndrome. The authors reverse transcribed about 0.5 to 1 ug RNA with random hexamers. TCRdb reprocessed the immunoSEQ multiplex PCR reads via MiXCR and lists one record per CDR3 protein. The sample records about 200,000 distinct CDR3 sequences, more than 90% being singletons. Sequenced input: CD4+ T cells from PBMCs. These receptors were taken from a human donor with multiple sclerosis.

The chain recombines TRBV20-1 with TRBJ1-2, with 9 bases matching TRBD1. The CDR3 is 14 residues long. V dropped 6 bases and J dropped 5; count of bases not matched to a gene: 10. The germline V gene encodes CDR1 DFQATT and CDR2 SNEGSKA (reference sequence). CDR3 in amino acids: CSAPTGTGPYGYTF. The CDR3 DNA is TGCAGTGCACCAACCGGGACAGGGCCATATGGCTACACCTTC.

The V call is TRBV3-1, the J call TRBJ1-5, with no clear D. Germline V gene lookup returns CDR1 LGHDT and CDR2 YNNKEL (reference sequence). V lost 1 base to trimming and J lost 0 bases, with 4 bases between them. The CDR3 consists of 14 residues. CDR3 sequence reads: CASSQGLSNQPQHF. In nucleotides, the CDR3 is TGTGCCAGCAGCCAAGGGCTTAGCAATCAGCCCCAGCATTTT.

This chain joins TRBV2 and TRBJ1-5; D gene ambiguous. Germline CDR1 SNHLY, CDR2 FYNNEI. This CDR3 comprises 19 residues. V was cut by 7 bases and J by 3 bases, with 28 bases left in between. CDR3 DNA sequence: TGTGCCAGCAAGAACCCTTGGGCTCCGGGCGGGCAAATCAATCAGCCCCAGCATTTT. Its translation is CASKNPWAPGGQINQPQHF. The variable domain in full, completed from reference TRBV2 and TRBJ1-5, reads EPEVTQTPSHQVTQMGQEVILRCVPISNHLYFYWYRQILGQKVEFLVSFYNNEISEKSEIFDDQFSVERPDGSNFTLKIRSTKLEDSAMYFCASKNPWAPGGQINQPQHFGDGTRLSIL.

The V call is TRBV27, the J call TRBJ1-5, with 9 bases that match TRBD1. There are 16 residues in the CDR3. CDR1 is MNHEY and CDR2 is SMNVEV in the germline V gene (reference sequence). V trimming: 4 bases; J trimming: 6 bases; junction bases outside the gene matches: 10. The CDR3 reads CASSSNRGRIGQPQHF. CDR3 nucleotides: TGTGCCAGCAGTTCAAACAGGGGGCGAATTGGTCAGCCCCAGCATTTT.

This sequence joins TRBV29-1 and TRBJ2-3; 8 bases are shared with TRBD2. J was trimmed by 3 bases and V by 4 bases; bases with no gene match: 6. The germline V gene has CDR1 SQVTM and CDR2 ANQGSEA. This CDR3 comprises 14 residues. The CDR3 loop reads CSVAQRGPTDTQYF. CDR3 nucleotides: TGCAGCGTTGCCCAGCGGGGGCCAACAGATACGCAGTATTTT.

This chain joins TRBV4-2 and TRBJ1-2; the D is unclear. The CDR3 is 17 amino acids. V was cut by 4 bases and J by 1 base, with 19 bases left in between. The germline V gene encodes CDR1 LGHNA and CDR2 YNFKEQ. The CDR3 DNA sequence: TGTGCCAGCAGCCGAAAAGATGCCGGAAATATTAACTATGGCTACACCTTC. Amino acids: CASSRKDAGNINYGYTF.

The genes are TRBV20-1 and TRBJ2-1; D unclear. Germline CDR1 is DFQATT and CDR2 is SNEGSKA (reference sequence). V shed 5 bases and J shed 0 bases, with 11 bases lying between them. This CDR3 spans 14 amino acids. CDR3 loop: CSAVRRSSYNEQFF. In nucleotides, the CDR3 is TGCAGTGCTGTCCGTAGGAGCTCCTACAATGAGCAGTTCTTC.

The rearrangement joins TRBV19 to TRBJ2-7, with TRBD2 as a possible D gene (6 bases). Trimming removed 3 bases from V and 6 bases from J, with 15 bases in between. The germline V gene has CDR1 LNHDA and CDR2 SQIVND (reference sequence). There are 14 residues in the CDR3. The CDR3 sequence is CASSMVAGYGEQYF. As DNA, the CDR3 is TGTGCCAGTAGTATGGTGGCGGGGTACGGCGAGCAGTACTTC.

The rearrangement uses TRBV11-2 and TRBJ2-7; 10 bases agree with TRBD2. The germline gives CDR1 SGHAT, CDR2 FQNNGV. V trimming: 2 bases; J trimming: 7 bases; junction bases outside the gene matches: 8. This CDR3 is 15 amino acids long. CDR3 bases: TGTGCCAGCAGCTTACTCGTACTAGCGGGAAGTGAGCAGTACTTC. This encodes CASSLLVLAGSEQYF. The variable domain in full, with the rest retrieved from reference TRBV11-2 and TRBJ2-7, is EAGVAQSPRYKIIEKRQSVAFWCNPISGHATLYWYQQILGQGPKLLIQFQNNGVVDDSQLPKDRFSAERLKGVDSTLKIQPAKLEDSAVYLCASSLLVLAGSEQYFGPGTRLTVT.

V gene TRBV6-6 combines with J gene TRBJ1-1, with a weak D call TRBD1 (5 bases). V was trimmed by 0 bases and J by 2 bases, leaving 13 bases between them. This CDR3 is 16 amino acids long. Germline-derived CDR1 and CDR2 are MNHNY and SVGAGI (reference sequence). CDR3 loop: CASSYSGPGANTEAFF. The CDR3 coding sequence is TGTGCCAGCAGTTACTCGGGTCCTGGGGCCAACACTGAAGCTTTCTTT.

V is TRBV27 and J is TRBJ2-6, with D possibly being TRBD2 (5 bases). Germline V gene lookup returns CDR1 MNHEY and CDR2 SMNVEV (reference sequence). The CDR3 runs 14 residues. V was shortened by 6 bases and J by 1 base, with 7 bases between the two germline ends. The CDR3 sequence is CASRRASGANVLTF. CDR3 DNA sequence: TGTGCCAGCAGGCGGGCTTCTGGGGCCAACGTCCTGACTTTC.

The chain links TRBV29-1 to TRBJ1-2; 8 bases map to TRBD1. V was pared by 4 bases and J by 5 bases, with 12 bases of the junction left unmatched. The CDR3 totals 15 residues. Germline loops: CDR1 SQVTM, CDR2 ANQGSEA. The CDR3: CSVGVNGRQGYGYTF. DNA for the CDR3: TGCAGCGTTGGGGTTAATGGGAGACAGGGGTATGGCTACACCTTC.

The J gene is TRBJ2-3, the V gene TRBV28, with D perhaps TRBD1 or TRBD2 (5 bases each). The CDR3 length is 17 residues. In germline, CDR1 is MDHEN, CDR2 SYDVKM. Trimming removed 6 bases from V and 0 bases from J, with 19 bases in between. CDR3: CASSPFSLGVSTDTQYF. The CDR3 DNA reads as TGTGCCAGCAGCCCCTTCTCCTTGGGGGTGAGCACAGATACGCAGTATTTT. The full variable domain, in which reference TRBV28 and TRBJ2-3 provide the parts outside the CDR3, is DVKVTQSSRYLVKRTGEKVFLECVQDMDHENMFWYRQDPGLGLRLIYFSYDVKMKEKGDIPEGYSVSREKKERFSLILESASTNQTSMYLCASSPFSLGVSTDTQYFGPGTRLTVL.

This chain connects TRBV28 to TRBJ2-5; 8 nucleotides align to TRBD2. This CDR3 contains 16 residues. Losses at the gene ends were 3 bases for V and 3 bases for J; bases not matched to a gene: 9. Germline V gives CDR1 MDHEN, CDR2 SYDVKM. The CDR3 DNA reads TGTGCCAGCAGTTTCATTAGCGGGAAGGTGAAAGAGACCCAGTACTTC. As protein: CASSFISGKVKETQYF.

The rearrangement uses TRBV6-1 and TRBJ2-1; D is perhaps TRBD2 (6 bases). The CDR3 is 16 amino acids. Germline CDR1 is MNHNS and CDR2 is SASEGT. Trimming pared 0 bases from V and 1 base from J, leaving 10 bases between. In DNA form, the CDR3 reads TGTGCCAGCAGTGAAGCTCCCGGGGGTTCCTACAATGAGCAGTTCTTC. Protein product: CASSEAPGGSYNEQFF.

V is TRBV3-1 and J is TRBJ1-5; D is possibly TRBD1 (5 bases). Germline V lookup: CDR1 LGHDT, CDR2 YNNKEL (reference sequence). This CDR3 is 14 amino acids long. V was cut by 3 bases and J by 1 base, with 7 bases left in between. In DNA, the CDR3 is TGTGCCAGCAGCCAGAGGGACAGCAATCAGCCCCAGCATTTT. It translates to CASSQRDSNQPQHF.